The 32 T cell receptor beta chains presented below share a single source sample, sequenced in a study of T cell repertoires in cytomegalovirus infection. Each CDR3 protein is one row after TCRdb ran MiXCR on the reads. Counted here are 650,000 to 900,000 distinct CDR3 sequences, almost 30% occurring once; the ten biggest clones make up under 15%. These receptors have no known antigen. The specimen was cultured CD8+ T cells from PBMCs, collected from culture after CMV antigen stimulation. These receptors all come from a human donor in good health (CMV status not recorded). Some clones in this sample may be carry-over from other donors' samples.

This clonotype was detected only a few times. The CDR3 DNA follows: TGTGCCAGCGAGAGTTCAGGTGAAGCTTTCTTT. It translates to CASESSGEAFF. The V gene is TRBV2, the J gene TRBJ1-1; unclear D gene. V was clipped by 8 bases and J by 7 bases, with 11 bases between them. Germline CDR1 SNHLY, CDR2 FYNNEI. This CDR3 comprises 11 residues.

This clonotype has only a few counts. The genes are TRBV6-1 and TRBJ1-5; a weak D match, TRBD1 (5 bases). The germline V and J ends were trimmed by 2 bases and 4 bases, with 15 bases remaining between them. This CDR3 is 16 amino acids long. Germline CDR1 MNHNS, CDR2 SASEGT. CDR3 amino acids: CASSERDARVNQPQHF. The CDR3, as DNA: TGTGCCAGCAGTGAAAGGGATGCCAGGGTGAATCAGCCCCAGCATTTT.

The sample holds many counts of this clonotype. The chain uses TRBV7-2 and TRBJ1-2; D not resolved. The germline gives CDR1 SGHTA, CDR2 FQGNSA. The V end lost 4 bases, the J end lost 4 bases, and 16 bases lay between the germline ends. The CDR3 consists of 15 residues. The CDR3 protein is CASSSPPVSFYGYTF. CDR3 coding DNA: TGTGCCAGCAGCTCCCCCCCAGTCTCTTTCTATGGCTACACCTTC.

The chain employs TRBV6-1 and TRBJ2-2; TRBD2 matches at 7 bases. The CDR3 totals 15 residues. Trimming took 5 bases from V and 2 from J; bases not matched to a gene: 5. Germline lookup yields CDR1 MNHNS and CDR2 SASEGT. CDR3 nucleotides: TGTGCCAGCAGTTTGCGGGGGTTTAACACCGGGGAGCTGTTTTTT. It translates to CASSLRGFNTGELFF.

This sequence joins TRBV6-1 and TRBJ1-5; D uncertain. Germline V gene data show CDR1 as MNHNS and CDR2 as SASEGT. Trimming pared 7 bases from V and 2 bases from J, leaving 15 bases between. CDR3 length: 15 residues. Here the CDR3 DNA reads TGTGCCAGCACCCCTTTAGCCGGGGGCAATCAGCCCCAGCATTTT. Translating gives CASTPLAGGNQPQHF.

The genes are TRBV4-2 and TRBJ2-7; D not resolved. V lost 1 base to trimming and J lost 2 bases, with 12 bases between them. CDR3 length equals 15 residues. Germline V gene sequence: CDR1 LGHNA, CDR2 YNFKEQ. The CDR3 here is CASSQVEAEAYEQYF. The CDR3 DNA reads TGTGCCAGCAGCCAAGTAGAGGCAGAGGCCTACGAGCAGTACTTC.

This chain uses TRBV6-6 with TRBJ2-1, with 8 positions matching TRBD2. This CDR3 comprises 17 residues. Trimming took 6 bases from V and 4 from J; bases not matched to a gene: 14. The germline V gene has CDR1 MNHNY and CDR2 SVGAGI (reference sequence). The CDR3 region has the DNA TGTGCCAGCAGCCTACTTGGCGGGGGGCCGTTATACAATGAGCAGTTCTTC. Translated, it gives CASSLLGGGPLYNEQFF.

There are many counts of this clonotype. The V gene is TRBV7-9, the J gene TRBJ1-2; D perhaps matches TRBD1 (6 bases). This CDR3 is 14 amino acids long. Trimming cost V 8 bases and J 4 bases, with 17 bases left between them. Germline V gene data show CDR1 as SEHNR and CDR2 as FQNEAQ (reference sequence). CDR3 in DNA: TGTGCCAGCGGCGATCAGGGGCGGAGCTATGGCTACACCTTC. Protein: CASGDQGRSYGYTF. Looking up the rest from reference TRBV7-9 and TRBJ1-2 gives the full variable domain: DTGVSQNPRHKITKRGQNVTFRCDPISEHNRLYWYRQTLGQGPEFLTYFQNEAQLEKSRLLSDRFSAERPKGSFSTLEIQRTEQGDSAMYLCASGDQGRSYGYTFGSGTRLTVV.

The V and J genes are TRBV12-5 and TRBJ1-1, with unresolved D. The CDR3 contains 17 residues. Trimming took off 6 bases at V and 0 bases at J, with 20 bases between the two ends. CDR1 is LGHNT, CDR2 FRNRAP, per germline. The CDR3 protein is CASGFVVQATMNTEAFF. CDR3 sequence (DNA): TGTGCTAGTGGGTTTGTAGTCCAGGCCACCATGAACACTGAAGCTTTCTTT.

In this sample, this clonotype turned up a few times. Here the CDR3 DNA reads TGCGCCAGCAGCTGGGGGACAGGGGAAGAGACCCAGTACTTC. Translation gives CASSWGTGEETQYF. The rearrangement uses TRBV4-1 and TRBJ2-5, with 10 bases lining up with TRBD1. The V gene end was trimmed by 5 bases and the J gene end by 3 bases; junction bases not matched to a gene: 3. Germline values: CDR1 MGHRA, CDR2 YSYEKL. The CDR3 has 14 residues.

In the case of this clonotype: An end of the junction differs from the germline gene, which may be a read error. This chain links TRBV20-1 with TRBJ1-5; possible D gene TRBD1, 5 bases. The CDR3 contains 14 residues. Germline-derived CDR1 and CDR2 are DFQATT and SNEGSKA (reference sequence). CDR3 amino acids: CSADSQFSNQPQRF. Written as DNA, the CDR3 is TGCAGTGCAGACAGCCAATTTAGCAATCAGCCCCAGCGTTTT.

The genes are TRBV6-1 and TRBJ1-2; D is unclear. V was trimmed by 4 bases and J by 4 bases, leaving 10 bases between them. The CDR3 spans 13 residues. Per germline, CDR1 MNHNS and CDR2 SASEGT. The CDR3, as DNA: TGTGCCAGCAGTGGGAAGGGTCTCTATGGCTACACCTTC. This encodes CASSGKGLYGYTF.

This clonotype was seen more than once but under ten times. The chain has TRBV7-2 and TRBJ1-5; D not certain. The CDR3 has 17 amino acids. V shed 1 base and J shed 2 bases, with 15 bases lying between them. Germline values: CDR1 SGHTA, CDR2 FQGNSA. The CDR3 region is CASSLGGAGWRNQPQHF. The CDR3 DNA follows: TGTGCCAGCAGCTTAGGGGGAGCGGGCTGGCGCAATCAGCCCCAGCATTTT.

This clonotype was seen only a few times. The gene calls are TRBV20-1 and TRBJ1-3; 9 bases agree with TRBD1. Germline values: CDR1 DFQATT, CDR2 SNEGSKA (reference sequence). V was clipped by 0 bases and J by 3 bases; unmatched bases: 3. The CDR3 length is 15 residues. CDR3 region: CSARDLGQGGNTIYF. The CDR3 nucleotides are TGCAGTGCTAGAGATTTGGGACAGGGTGGAAACACCATATATTTT.

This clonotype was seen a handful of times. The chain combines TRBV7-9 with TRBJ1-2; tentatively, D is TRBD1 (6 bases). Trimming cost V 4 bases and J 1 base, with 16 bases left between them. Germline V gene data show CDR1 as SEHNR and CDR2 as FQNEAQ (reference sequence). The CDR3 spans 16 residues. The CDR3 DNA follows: TGTGCCAGCAGCTCCCATATGGACAGAAATAACTATGGCTACACCTTC. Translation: CASSSHMDRNNYGYTF.

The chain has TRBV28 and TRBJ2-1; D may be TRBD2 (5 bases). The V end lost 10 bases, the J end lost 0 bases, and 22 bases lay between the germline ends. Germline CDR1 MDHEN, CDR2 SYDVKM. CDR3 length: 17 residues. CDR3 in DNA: TGTGCCACCGCGGAGGACCGTTTTGAGAGCTCCTACAATGAGCAGTTCTTC. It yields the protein CATAEDRFESSYNEQFF.

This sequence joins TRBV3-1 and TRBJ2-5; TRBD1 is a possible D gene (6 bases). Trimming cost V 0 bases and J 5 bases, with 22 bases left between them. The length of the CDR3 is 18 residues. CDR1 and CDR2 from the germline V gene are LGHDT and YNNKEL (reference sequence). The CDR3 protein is CASSQDKRYRGQGETQYF. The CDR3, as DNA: TGTGCCAGCAGCCAAGACAAAAGATACCGCGGGCAGGGGGAGACCCAGTACTTC.

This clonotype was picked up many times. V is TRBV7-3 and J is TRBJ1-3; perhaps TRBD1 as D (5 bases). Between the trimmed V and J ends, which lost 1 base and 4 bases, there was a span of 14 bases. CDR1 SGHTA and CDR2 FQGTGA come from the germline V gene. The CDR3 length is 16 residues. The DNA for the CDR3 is TGTGCCAGCAGCTTAATTGGAGGGGAGACCGGAAACACCATATATTTT. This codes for CASSLIGGETGNTIYF.

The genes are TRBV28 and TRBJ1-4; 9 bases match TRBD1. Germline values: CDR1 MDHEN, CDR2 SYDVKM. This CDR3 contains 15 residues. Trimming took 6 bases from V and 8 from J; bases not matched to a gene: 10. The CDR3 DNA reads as TGTGCCAGCAGCCCTGTTCGACAGGGGGAGGAAAAACTGTTTTTT. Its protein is CASSPVRQGEEKLFF.

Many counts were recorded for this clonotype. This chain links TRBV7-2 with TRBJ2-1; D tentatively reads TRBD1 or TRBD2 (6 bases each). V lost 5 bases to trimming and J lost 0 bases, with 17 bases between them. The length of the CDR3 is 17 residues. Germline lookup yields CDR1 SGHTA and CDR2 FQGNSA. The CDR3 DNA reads TGTGCCAGCAGCCCCTCTTCGGGGGCTAGCTCCTACAATGAGCAGTTCTTC. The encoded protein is CASSPSSGASSYNEQFF.

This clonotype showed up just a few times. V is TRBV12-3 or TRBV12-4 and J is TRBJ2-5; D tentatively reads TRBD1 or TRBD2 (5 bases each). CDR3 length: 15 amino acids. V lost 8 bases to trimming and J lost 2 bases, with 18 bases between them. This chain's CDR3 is CASGPLGRRQETQYF. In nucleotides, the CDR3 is TGTGCCAGCGGGCCACTGGGACGGCGACAAGAGACCCAGTACTTC.

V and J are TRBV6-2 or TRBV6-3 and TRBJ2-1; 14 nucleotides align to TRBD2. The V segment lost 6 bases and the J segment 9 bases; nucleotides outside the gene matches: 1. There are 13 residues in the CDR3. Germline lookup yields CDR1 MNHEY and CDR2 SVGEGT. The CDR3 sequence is CASRGLAGAEQFF. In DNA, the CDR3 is TGTGCCAGCAGGGGACTAGCGGGGGCTGAGCAGTTCTTC.

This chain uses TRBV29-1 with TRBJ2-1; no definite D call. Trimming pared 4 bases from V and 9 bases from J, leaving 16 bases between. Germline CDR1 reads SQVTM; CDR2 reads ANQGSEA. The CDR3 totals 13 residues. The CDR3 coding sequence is TGCAGCGTTGGGGTTGCTAGGCTGGGTGAGCAGTTCTTC. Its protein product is CSVGVARLGEQFF.

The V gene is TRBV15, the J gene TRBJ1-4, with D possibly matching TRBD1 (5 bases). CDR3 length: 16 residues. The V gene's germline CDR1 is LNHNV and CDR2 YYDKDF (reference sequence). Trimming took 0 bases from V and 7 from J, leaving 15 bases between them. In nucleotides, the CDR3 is TGTGCCACCAGCAGAGATGTGCCAGGGACGGGTGAAAAACTGTTTTTT. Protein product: CATSRDVPGTGEKLFF. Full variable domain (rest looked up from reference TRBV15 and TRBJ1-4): DAMVIQNPRYQVTQFGKPVTLSCSQTLNHNVMYWYQQKSSQAPKLLFHYYDKDFNNEADTPDNFQSRRPNTSFCFLDIRSPGLGDTAMYLCATSRDVPGTGEKLFFGSGTQLSVL.

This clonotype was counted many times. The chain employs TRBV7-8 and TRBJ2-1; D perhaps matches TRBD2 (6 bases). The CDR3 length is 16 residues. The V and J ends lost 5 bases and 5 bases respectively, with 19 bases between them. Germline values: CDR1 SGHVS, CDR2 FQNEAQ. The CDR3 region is CASSGPLGLANNEQFF. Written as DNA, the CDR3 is TGTGCCAGCAGCGGCCCCCTTGGCCTAGCGAACAATGAGCAGTTCTTC.

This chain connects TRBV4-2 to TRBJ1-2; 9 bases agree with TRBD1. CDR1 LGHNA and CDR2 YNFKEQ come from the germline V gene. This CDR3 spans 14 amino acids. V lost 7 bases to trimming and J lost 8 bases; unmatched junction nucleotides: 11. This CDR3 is CASITPGQGGGYTF. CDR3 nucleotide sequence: TGTGCCAGCATAACTCCGGGACAGGGAGGCGGCTACACCTTC.

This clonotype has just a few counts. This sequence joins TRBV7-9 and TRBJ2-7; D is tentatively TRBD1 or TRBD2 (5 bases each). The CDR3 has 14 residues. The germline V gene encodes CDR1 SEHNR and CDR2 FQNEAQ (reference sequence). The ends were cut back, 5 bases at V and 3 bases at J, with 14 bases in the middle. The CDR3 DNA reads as TGTGCCAGCAGCCGGGTCGGGGCCGGCTACGAGCAGTACTTC. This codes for CASSRVGAGYEQYF.

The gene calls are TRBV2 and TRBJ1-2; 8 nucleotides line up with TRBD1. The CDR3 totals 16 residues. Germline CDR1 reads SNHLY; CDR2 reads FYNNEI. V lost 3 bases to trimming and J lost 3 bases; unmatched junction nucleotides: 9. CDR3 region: CASSDPRQGLYYGYTF. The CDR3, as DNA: TGTGCCAGCAGTGACCCTAGACAGGGGCTCTACTATGGCTACACCTTC. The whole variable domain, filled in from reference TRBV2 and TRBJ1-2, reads EPEVTQTPSHQVTQMGQEVILRCVPISNHLYFYWYRQILGQKVEFLVSFYNNEISEKSEIFDDQFSVERPDGSNFTLKIRSTKLEDSAMYFCASSDPRQGLYYGYTFGSGTRLTVV.

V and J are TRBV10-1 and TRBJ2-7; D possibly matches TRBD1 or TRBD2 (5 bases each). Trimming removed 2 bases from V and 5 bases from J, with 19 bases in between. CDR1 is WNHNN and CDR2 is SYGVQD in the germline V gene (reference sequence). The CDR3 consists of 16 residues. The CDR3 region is CASSEGERDPGDEQYF. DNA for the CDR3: TGCGCCAGCAGTGAGGGCGAAAGGGACCCAGGAGACGAGCAGTACTTC.

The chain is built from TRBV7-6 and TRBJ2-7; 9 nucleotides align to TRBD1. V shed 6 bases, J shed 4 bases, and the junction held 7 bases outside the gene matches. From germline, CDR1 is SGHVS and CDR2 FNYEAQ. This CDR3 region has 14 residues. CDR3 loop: CASRPDRGPYEQYF. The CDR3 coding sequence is TGTGCCAGCAGACCGGACAGGGGCCCTTACGAGCAGTACTTC. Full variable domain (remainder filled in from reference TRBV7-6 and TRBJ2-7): GAGVSQSPRYKVTKRGQDVALRCDPISGHVSLYWYRQALGQGPEFLTYFNYEAQQDKSGLPNDRFSAERPEGSISTLTIQRTEQRDSAMYRCASRPDRGPYEQYFGPGTRLTVT.

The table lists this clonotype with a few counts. In DNA form, the CDR3 reads TGTGCCAGCAGTTACTCGAGGGCTACGGACTATGGCTACACCTTC. Translating gives CASSYSRATDYGYTF. The rearrangement links TRBV6-5 to TRBJ1-2; D is unresolved. In germline, CDR1 is MNHEY, CDR2 SVGAGI. Trimming took off 0 bases at V and 3 bases at J, with 11 bases between the two ends. The CDR3 is 15 residues long.

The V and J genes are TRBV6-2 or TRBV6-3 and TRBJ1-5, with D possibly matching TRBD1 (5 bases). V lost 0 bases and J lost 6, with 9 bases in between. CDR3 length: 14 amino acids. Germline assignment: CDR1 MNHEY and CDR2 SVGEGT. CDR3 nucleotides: TGTGCCAGCAGTTACTCGGGGGGACGTCAGCCCCAGCATTTT. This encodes CASSYSGGRQPQHF.